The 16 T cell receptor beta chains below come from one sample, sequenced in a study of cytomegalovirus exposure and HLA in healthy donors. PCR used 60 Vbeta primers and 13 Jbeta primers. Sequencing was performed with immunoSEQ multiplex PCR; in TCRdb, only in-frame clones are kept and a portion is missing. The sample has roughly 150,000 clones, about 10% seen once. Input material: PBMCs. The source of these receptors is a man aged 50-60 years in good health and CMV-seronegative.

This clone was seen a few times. The CDR3 region is CASSLGGSGGYEQYF. The CDR3 coding sequence is TGTGCCAGCAGCTTAGGGGGTAGCGGGGGATACGAGCAGTACTTC. This chain links TRBV13 with TRBJ2-7; 9 bases line up with TRBD2. The CDR3 covers 15 residues. Germline loops: CDR1 PRHDT, CDR2 FYEKMQ (reference sequence). V lost 0 bases to trimming and J lost 4 bases; unmatched junction nucleotides: 4.

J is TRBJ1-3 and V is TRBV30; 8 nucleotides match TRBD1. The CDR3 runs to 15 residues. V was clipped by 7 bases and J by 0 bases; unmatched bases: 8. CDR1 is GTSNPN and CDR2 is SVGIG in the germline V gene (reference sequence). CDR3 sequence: CAFKTGGFSGNTIYF. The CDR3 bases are TGTGCCTTTAAAACAGGGGGTTTCTCTGGAAACACCATATATTTT.

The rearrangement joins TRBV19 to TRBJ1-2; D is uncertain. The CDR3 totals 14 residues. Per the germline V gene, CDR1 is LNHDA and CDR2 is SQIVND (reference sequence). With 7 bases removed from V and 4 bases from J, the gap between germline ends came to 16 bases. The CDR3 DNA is TGTGCCAGTACCCCAACGAGGGATGTCTATGGCTACACCTTC. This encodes CASTPTRDVYGYTF.

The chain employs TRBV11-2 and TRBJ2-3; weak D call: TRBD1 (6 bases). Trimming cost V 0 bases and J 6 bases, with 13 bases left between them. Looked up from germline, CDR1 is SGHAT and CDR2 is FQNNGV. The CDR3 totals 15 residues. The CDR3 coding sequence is TGTGCCAGCAGCTTAGATTCAGGGGTTTGGGATACGCAGTATTTT. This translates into CASSLDSGVWDTQYF. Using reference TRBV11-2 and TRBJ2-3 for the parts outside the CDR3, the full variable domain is EAGVAQSPRYKIIEKRQSVAFWCNPISGHATLYWYQQILGQGPKLLIQFQNNGVVDDSQLPKDRFSAERLKGVDSTLKIQPAKLEDSAVYLCASSLDSGVWDTQYFGPGTRLTVL.

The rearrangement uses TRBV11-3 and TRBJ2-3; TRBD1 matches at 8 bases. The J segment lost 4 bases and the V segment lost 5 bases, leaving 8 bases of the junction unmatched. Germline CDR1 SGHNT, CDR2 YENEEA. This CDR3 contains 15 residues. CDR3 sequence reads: CASSLSRGRADTQYF. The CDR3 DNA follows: TGTGCCAGCAGCCTTTCCAGGGGGCGCGCAGATACGCAGTATTTT.

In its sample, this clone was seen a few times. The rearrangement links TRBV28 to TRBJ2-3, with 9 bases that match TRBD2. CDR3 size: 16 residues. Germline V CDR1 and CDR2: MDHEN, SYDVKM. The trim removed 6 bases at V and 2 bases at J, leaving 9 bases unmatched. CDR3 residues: CASSPTLAGTTDTQYF. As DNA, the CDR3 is TGTGCCAGCAGCCCCACCCTAGCGGGGACCACAGATACGCAGTATTTT.

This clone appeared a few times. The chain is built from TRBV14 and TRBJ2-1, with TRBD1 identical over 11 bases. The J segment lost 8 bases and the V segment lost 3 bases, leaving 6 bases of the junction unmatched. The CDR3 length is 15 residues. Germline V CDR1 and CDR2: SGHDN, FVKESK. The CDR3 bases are TGTGCCAGCAGCCAGGACAGGGGGCTATTAGATGAGCAGTTCTTC. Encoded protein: CASSQDRGLLDEQFF.

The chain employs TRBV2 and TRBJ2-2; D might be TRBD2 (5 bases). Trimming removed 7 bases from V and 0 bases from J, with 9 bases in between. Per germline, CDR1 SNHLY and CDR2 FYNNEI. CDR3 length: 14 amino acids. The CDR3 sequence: CASTGSPNTGELFF. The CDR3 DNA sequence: TGTGCCAGCACGGGGAGTCCGAACACCGGGGAGCTGTTTTTT.

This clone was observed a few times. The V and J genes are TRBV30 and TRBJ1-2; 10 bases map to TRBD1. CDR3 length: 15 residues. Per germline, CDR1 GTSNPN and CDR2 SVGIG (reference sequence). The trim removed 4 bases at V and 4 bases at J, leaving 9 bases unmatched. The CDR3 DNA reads TGTGCCTGGACTGTGGGACAGGGGCCTAGCTATGGCTACACCTTC. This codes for CAWTVGQGPSYGYTF.

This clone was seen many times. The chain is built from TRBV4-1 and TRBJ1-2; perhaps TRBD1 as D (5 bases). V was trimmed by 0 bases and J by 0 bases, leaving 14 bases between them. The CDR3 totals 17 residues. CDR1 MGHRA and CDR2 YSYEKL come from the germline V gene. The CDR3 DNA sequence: TGCGCCAGCAGCCAAGATTGGGCGGGGGGGACTAACTATGGCTACACCTTC. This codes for CASSQDWAGGTNYGYTF.

The CDR3 reads CASSPTRVNNHEQYF. CDR3 DNA: TGTGCCAGCAGTCCGACTAGGGTAAATAACCACGAGCAGTACTTC. V is TRBV6-1 and J is TRBJ2-7, with D perhaps TRBD2 (6 bases). The V end was cut by 5 bases, the J end by 5 bases, with 19 bases between. This CDR3 region has 15 residues. Per germline, CDR1 MNHNS and CDR2 SASEGT.

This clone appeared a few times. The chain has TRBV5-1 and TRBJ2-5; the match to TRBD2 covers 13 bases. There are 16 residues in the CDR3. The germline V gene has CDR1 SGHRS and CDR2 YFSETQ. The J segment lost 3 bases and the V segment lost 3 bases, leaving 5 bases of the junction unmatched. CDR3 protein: CASSWDTSGREETQYF. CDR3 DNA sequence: TGCGCCAGCAGCTGGGACACTAGCGGGAGGGAAGAGACCCAGTACTTC.

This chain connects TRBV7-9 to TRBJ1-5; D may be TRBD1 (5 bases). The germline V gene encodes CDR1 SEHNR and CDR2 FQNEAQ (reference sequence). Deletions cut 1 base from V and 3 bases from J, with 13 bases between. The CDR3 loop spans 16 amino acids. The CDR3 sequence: CASSLGGVGLNQPQHF. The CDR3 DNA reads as TGTGCCAGCAGCTTAGGGGGGGTAGGGCTCAATCAGCCCCAGCATTTT. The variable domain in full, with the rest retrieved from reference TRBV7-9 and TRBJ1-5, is DTGVSQNPRHKITKRGQNVTFRCDPISEHNRLYWYRQTLGQGPEFLTYFQNEAQLEKSRLLSDRFSAERPKGSFSTLEIQRTEQGDSAMYLCASSLGGVGLNQPQHFGDGTRLSIL.

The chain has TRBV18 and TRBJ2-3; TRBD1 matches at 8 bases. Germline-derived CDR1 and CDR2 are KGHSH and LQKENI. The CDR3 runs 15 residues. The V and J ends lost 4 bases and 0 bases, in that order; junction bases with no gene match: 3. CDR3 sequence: CASSLGQGSTDTQYF. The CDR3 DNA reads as TGTGCCAGCTCACTCGGACAGGGAAGCACAGATACGCAGTATTTT.

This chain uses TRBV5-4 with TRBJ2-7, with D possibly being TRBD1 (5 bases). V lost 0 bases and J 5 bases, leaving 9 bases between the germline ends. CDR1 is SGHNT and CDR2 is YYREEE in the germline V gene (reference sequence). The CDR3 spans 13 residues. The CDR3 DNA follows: TGTGCCAGCAGCTTGGTTGGGGCTAACGAGCAGTACTTC. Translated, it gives CASSLVGANEQYF.

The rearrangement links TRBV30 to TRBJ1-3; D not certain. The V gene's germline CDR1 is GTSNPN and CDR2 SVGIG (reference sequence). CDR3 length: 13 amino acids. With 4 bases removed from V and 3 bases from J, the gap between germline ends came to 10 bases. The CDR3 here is CAWNFGGGNTIYF. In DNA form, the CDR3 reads TGTGCCTGGAACTTCGGAGGTGGAAACACCATATATTTT.